The 2 T cell receptor beta chains listed next were all sequenced from one sample in a study of blood T cell repertoires in COVID-19. Some clones are missing from TCRdb's copy, which holds only in-frame ones; the method was immunoSEQ multiplex PCR. Here the sample spans over 130,000 clones, 65% to 90% being singletons. The material sequenced was peripheral blood. The receptor source for this set is a man between 65 and 80 years old with acute or convalescent COVID-19.

This clone was seen only a few times. This chain joins TRBV28 and TRBJ1-1; 11 positions match TRBD1. The CDR3 covers 15 residues. The junction had 2 bases not matched to a gene; V was cut back by 5 bases and J by 0 bases. The germline CDR1 and CDR2 sequences are MDHEN and SYDVKM. CDR3 sequence: CASSRTGGLNTEAFF. In DNA form, the CDR3 reads TGTGCCAGCAGTCGGACAGGGGGCTTGAACACTGAAGCTTTCTTT.

The chain uses TRBV28 and TRBJ2-7; TRBD1 matches at 11 bases. V lost 3 bases and J lost 11; bases outside the gene matches: 18. CDR1 is MDHEN and CDR2 is SYDVKM in the germline V gene. This CDR3 comprises 17 residues. CDR3 in amino acids: CASSFWAGTGGPVEEYF. The DNA of the CDR3 is TGTGCCAGCAGTTTTTGGGCGGGGACAGGGGGTCCGGTTGAAGAGTACTTC.